Below, 9 T cell receptor beta chains from the same sample are listed, as sequenced in a study of CD8+CD57+ T cells in acquired aplastic anemia. Patients selected for sequencing had displayed CD8+CD57+ cell expansion by flow cytometry. Both TCR beta VDJ combination and CDR3 sequence profiling were carried out. Genomic DNA was the template for this profiling. In TCRdb, the reads were re-called with MiXCR into one record per CDR3 protein. The profile covers under 250,000 distinct CDR3 sequences, with around half appearing a single time and less than 9% taken by the ten largest. Sequencing was done on a sample of sorted CD4+, CD8+, or CD8+CD57+ T cells (not recorded which) from PBMCs. These receptors came from a human donor with aplastic anemia.

In this sample, this clonotype turned up many times. This sequence joins TRBV5-6 and TRBJ2-3; 8 positions match TRBD2. There are 16 residues in the CDR3. Losses at the gene ends were 0 bases for V and 6 bases for J; bases not matched to a gene: 9. The germline gives CDR1 SGHDT, CDR2 YYEEEE. The CDR3 bases are TGTGCCAGCAGCTTGGTTGTAGCGGGACCGTTGGATACGCAGTATTTT. Amino acids: CASSLVVAGPLDTQYF.

The gene calls are TRBV25-1 and TRBJ1-5; the D gene is possibly TRBD1 (5 bases). Per germline, CDR1 MGHDK and CDR2 SYGVNS. The CDR3 sequence is 13 residues long. Trimming cost V 10 bases and J 7 bases, with 17 bases left between them. This CDR3 reads CAILGQGGQPQHF. In DNA, the CDR3 is TGTGCCATTCTCGGGCAGGGTGGGCAGCCCCAGCATTTT.

Regarding this clonotype: With a much larger clone just one base away, this may be a read error. The chain combines TRBV2 with TRBJ2-7, with D maybe TRBD1 (6 bases). This CDR3 has 12 residues. Germline V gene sequence: CDR1 SNHLY, CDR2 FYNNEI. The ends were cut back, 7 bases at V and 6 bases at J, with 13 bases in the middle. The CDR3 here is CASIGGFCEQYF. DNA of the CDR3: TGTGCCAGCATAGGGGGTTTCTGCGAGCAGTACTTC. The full variable domain, its missing parts supplied by reference TRBV2 and TRBJ2-7, is EPEVTQTPSHQVTQMGQEVILRCVPISNHLYFYWYRQILGQKVEFLVSFYNNEISEKSEIFDDQFSVERPDGSNFTLKIRSTKLEDSAMYFCASIGGFCEQYFGPGTRLTVT.

Points on this clonotype: This may be a read error: a much more frequent sequence differs by one nucleotide. The chain couples TRBV12-3 or TRBV12-4 to TRBJ1-1, with D unclear. The length of the CDR3 is 14 residues. CDR3 DNA: TGTGTCAGCAGTTTCGATAAGATGAACACTGAAGCTTTCTTT. Protein product: CVSSFDKMNTEAFF.

Turning to this clonotype: The germline gene is not matched at one end of the junction; a read error may be the cause. The V gene is TRBV5-8, the J gene TRBJ2-6; D uncertain. Germline V gene data show CDR1 as SGHTS and CDR2 as YDEGEE. The CDR3 is 15 residues long. CDR3 amino acids: CASSYTDSGANVLTF. The CDR3 region has the DNA TGCGCCAGCAGCTACACCGACTCTGGGGCCAACGTCCTGACTTTC.

The rearrangement uses TRBV2 and TRBJ2-1, with D possibly TRBD2 on 6 matching bases. This CDR3 comprises 14 residues. CDR1 is SNHLY, CDR2 FYNNEI, per germline. The V gene lost 4 bases and the J gene lost 2 bases, with 9 bases spanning the gap. The CDR3, as DNA: TGTGCCAGCAGTGCCGCTAGCGCCTACAATGAGCAGTTCTTC. Translated: CASSAASAYNEQFF.

At least ten counts were recorded for this clonotype. The rearrangement joins TRBV2 to TRBJ2-7; D is ambiguous. From germline, CDR1 is SNHLY and CDR2 FYNNEI. The CDR3 has 13 amino acids. V lost 7 bases and J 3 bases, leaving 13 bases between the germline ends. CDR3 nucleotide sequence: TGTGCCAGCACCCTGGACCTCAACTACGAGCAGTACTTC. Protein: CASTLDLNYEQYF.

Points on this clonotype: Since a much larger clone is just one base distant, this may be a read error. V is TRBV4-1 and J is TRBJ1-1, with D uncertain. CDR3 size: 15 residues. Trimming pared 4 bases from V and 3 bases from J, leaving 15 bases between. Germline V lookup: CDR1 MGHRA, CDR2 YSYEKL. The DNA for the CDR3 is TGCGCCAGCAGCCCACAGACCCGGGTACACACTGAAGCTTTCTTT. This translates into CASSPQTRVHTEAFF.

The rearrangement links TRBV7-2 to TRBJ1-2, with TRBD1 matching over 7 bases. This CDR3 is 13 amino acids long. Trimming took 4 bases from V and 9 from J; bases not matched to a gene: 8. Germline CDR1 and CDR2: SGHTA and FQGNSA. The CDR3: CASSSGTARSYTF. For the CDR3, the DNA is TGTGCCAGCAGCTCCGGGACAGCTCGTAGCTACACCTTC.